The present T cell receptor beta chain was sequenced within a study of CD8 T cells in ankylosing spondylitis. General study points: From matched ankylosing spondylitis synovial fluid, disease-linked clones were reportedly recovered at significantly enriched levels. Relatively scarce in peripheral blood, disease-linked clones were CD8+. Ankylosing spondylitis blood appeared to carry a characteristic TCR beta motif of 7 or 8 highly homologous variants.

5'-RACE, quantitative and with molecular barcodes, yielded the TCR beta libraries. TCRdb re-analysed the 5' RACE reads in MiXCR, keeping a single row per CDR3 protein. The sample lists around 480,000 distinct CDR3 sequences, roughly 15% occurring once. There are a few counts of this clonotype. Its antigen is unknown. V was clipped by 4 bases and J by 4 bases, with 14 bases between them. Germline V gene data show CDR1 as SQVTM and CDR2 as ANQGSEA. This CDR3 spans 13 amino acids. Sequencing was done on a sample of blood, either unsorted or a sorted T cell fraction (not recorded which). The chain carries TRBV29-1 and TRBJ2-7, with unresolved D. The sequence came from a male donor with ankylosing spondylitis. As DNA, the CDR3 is TGCAGCGTTGGGAACCCCCACGAATACGAGCAGTACTTC. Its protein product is CSVGNPHEYEQYF.